The 21 T cell receptor beta chains presented below share a single source sample, sequenced in a study of T-cell memory formation after mild COVID-19. TCRdb reanalysed the 5' RACE reads using MiXCR and keeps one entry per CDR3 protein. Counted here are about 350,000 distinct CDR3 sequences, roughly 15% occurring once; the ten biggest clones make up approximately 22%. Sequencing input: PBMCs or a T cell subset sorted from them (not recorded which). Receptors originate from a man younger than 35 who had mild COVID-19 (a few samples of this study predate the infection). Cell type and time point are not known.

This clonotype was detected ten times or more. The chain carries TRBV20-1 and TRBJ2-1; 7 nucleotides align to TRBD2. Germline assignment: CDR1 DFQATT and CDR2 SNEGSKA (reference sequence). J was trimmed by 2 bases and V by 0 bases; bases with no gene match: 4. The CDR3 is 15 residues long. The DNA for the CDR3 is TGCAGTGCTAGAGATCCAGCGGGGCCCTACAATGAGCAGTTCTTC. Translation: CSARDPAGPYNEQFF.

This clonotype has more than one count but fewer than ten. The chain carries TRBV7-2 and TRBJ1-2; D ambiguous. Germline V gives CDR1 SGHTA, CDR2 FQGNSA. The ends were cut back, 4 bases at V and 4 bases at J, with 13 bases in the middle. The CDR3 is 14 residues long. CDR3 sequence reads: CASSSHDGPYGYTF. The CDR3 DNA sequence: TGTGCCAGCAGCTCCCACGACGGGCCCTATGGCTACACCTTC.

This clonotype was detected a few times. The CDR3 coding sequence is TGCGCCAGCAGCCAGTGGACTAGCGGAATTTACCAAGAGACCCAGTACTTC. Encoded protein: CASSQWTSGIYQETQYF. This chain joins TRBV4-1 and TRBJ2-5; TRBD2 aligns across 10 bases. The CDR3 is 17 residues long. Germline V CDR1 and CDR2: MGHRA, YSYEKL. The V and J ends lost 3 bases and 0 bases, in that order; junction bases with no gene match: 7.

This clonotype was recorded a few times. The rearrangement links TRBV18 to TRBJ1-1; a possible D gene is TRBD1 (5 bases). CDR1 is KGHSH and CDR2 is LQKENI in the germline V gene. Trimming shortened V by 3 bases and J by 4 bases, and 15 bases separated the two germline ends. This CDR3 is built from 15 residues. Here the CDR3 DNA reads TGTGCCAGCTCACCGCGGACGGGGGATTTCACTGAAGCTTTCTTT. Its translation: CASSPRTGDFTEAFF.

This clonotype was counted at least ten times. The chain is built from TRBV7-3 and TRBJ2-1; D is undetermined. Trimming took 1 base from V and 2 from J, leaving 3 bases between them. The CDR3 is 13 residues long. The germline V gene has CDR1 SGHTA and CDR2 FQGTGA. The CDR3 protein is CASSLNTYNEQFF. The CDR3 nucleotides read TGTGCCAGCAGCTTAAATACCTACAATGAGCAGTTCTTC.

This clonotype was counted many times. V usage is TRBV7-9 and J usage is TRBJ2-2, with D unresolved. Germline CDR1 is SEHNR and CDR2 is FQNEAQ (reference sequence). The length of the CDR3 is 14 residues. Deletions cut 7 bases from V and 1 base from J, with 10 bases between. The CDR3 DNA sequence: TGTGCCAGCACCAAGGTCGGGAACACCGGGGAGCTGTTTTTT. It encodes CASTKVGNTGELFF. Full variable domain (rest looked up from reference TRBV7-9 and TRBJ2-2): DTGVSQNPRHKITKRGQNVTFRCDPISEHNRLYWYRQTLGQGPEFLTYFQNEAQLEKSRLLSDRFSAERPKGSFSTLEIQRTEQGDSAMYLCASTKVGNTGELFFGEGSRLTVL.

CDR3 nucleotides: TGTGCCAGCAGATCGGGAAGGGCCCTCCACTTT. Translation gives CASRSGRALHF. This chain uses TRBV2 with TRBJ1-6; D gene unclear. Per the germline V gene, CDR1 is SNHLY and CDR2 is FYNNEI. Trimming took 6 bases from V and 14 from J, leaving 11 bases between them. The CDR3 spans 11 residues.

The table lists this clonotype with a few counts. This chain connects TRBV7-9 to TRBJ1-2; D uncertain. Germline V gene data show CDR1 as SEHNR and CDR2 as FQNEAQ (reference sequence). The CDR3 runs to 16 residues. With 4 bases removed from V and 4 bases from J, the gap between germline ends came to 19 bases. The CDR3 loop reads CASSSSSGFFLYGYTF. CDR3 nucleotide sequence: TGTGCCAGCAGCTCCAGTTCGGGGTTCTTTCTCTATGGCTACACCTTC.

The CDR3, as DNA: TGTGCCAGCAGCCCGACTGGACTAGCGGGAGCGTACGAGCAGTACTTC. It specifies CASSPTGLAGAYEQYF. The chain combines TRBV7-3 with TRBJ2-7; 13 bases map to TRBD2. In germline, CDR1 is SGHTA, CDR2 FQGTGA. This CDR3 has 16 amino acids. V was clipped by 5 bases and J by 4 bases; unmatched bases: 8.

This clonotype was found a few times. As DNA, the CDR3 is TGTGCCAGCAGCCTCGGTGGGGGACAGGGTGAGCAGTACTTC. This encodes CASSLGGGQGEQYF. The V gene is TRBV7-6, the J gene TRBJ2-7; TRBD1 agrees at 9 bases. After removal of 5 bases from V and 7 bases from J, the junction contained 9 bases not matched to a gene. The CDR3 consists of 14 residues. Per germline, CDR1 SGHVS and CDR2 FNYEAQ.

V and J are TRBV4-3 and TRBJ1-1; 9 bases map to TRBD1. V lost 0 bases, J lost 5 bases, and 4 bases stayed unmatched. CDR1 and CDR2 (germline): LGHNA, YSLEER. This CDR3 has 15 residues. The CDR3, as DNA: TGCGCCAGCAGCCAAGAGGGACAGGGTTTGACTGAAGCTTTCTTT. Amino acids: CASSQEGQGLTEAFF.

This clonotype has a count of ten or more. J is TRBJ2-3 and V is TRBV6-6; 7 bases line up with TRBD1. CDR1 and CDR2 from the germline V gene are MNHNY and SVGAGI (reference sequence). The V and J ends lost 4 bases and 2 bases, in that order; junction bases with no gene match: 6. The CDR3 has 15 residues. The CDR3 region is CASSFTGVPTDTQYF. DNA for the CDR3: TGTGCCAGCAGTTTTACAGGGGTCCCCACAGATACGCAGTATTTT.

This clonotype was counted only a few times. V gene TRBV6-2 or TRBV6-3 combines with J gene TRBJ2-7, with D possibly being TRBD1 (5 bases). V dropped 7 bases and J dropped 2 bases, with 9 bases sitting between them. From germline, CDR1 is MNHEY and CDR2 SVGEGT. This CDR3 contains 12 residues. CDR3 coding DNA: TGTGCCAGCACGACAGCCACCTACGAGCAGTACTTC. It specifies CASTTATYEQYF.

This clonotype was found a few times. The chain is built from TRBV7-3 and TRBJ2-3, with D unclear. The germline V and J ends were trimmed by 5 bases and 6 bases, with 15 bases remaining between them. The germline gives CDR1 SGHTA, CDR2 FQGTGA. CDR3 size: 14 residues. In DNA form, the CDR3 reads TGTGCCAGCAGCAATGGGCCCACTGGGGATACGCAGTATTTT. Its translation: CASSNGPTGDTQYF.

V gene TRBV28 combines with J gene TRBJ1-4; no definite D call. Germline-derived CDR1 and CDR2 are MDHEN and SYDVKM. The CDR3 consists of 10 residues. V was pared by 5 bases and J by 8 bases, with 3 bases between. CDR3 sequence reads: CASSQEKLFF. CDR3 DNA sequence: TGTGCCAGCAGTCAGGAAAAACTGTTTTTT.

As for this clonotype: This may arise from a read error, as a much more abundant clone is one base away. The chain carries TRBV4-3 and TRBJ2-1; D is undetermined. Trimming stripped 1 base from V and 9 bases from J, with 7 bases between. Germline CDR1 is LGHNA and CDR2 is YSLEER. CDR3 length equals 12 residues. CDR3 nucleotide sequence: TGCGCCAGCAGCCAAGTTGCCACTGAGCAGTTCTTC. Protein product: CASSQVATEQFF.

The sample holds a few counts of this clonotype. The V and J genes are TRBV20-1 and TRBJ2-5; 7 bases are a match to TRBD2. The germline V gene has CDR1 DFQATT and CDR2 SNEGSKA (reference sequence). The CDR3 has 14 amino acids. Germline trimming cut 1 base from V and 4 bases from J; bases unmatched to any gene: 6. CDR3 coding DNA: TGCAGTGCTAGAGCTCGGGCTAGCGGAGAGACCCAGTACTTC. Its translation is CSARARASGETQYF.

The CDR3 sequence is CATSRDSGTASQETQYF. In DNA form, the CDR3 reads TGTGCCACCAGCAGAGATTCGGGGACAGCGTCCCAAGAGACCCAGTACTTC. The rearrangement uses TRBV15 and TRBJ2-5, with TRBD1 identical over 7 bases. Trimming took 0 bases from V and 1 from J; bases not matched to a gene: 8. The CDR3 loop spans 17 amino acids. Germline V lookup: CDR1 LNHNV, CDR2 YYDKDF (reference sequence).

This clonotype was seen a few times. The CDR3 sequence: CASSPEDRGTEAFF. CDR3 coding DNA: TGCGCCAGCAGCCCGGAGGACAGGGGCACTGAAGCTTTCTTT. J is TRBJ1-1 and V is TRBV4-3; 9 bases align to TRBD1. V dropped 4 bases and J dropped 4; count of bases not matched to a gene: 4. Germline assignment: CDR1 LGHNA and CDR2 YSLEER. CDR3 length equals 14 residues.

In this sample, this clonotype turned up many times. This chain's CDR3 is CASGGGLGIQYF. CDR3 coding DNA: TGTGCCAGTGGAGGGGGGCTGGGCATTCAGTACTTC. The chain carries TRBV19 and TRBJ2-4; D may be TRBD1 or TRBD2 (6 bases each). The CDR3 is 12 amino acids. Germline V gives CDR1 LNHDA, CDR2 SQIVND (reference sequence). V shed 8 bases and J shed 9 bases, with 14 bases lying between them.

This clonotype was recorded many times. This chain connects TRBV6-5 to TRBJ2-5; the D is unclear. Germline V CDR1 and CDR2: MNHEY, SVGAGI. V was pared by 7 bases and J by 4 bases, with 10 bases between. CDR3 length: 12 residues. CDR3 coding DNA: TGTGCCAGCACCTCCCAAGGAGAGACCCAGTACTTC. As protein: CASTSQGETQYF.